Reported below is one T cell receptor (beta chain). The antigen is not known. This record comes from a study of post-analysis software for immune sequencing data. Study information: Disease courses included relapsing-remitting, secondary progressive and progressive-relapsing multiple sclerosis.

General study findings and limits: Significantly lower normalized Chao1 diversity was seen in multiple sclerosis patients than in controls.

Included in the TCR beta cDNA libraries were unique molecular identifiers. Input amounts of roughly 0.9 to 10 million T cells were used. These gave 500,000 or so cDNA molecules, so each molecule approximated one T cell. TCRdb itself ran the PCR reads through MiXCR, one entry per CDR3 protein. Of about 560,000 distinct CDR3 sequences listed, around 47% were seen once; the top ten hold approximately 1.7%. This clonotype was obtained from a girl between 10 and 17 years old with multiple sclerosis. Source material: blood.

DNA of the CDR3: TGTGCCAGCTCCTATAGCGGGAGGCGGGAGACCCAGTACTTC. Translated, it gives CASSYSGRRETQYF. The rearrangement uses TRBV7-8 and TRBJ2-5; TRBD2 matches at 10 bases. V lost 8 bases to trimming and J lost 5 bases; unmatched junction nucleotides: 8. This CDR3 spans 14 amino acids. CDR1 is SGHVS and CDR2 is FQNEAQ in the germline V gene.